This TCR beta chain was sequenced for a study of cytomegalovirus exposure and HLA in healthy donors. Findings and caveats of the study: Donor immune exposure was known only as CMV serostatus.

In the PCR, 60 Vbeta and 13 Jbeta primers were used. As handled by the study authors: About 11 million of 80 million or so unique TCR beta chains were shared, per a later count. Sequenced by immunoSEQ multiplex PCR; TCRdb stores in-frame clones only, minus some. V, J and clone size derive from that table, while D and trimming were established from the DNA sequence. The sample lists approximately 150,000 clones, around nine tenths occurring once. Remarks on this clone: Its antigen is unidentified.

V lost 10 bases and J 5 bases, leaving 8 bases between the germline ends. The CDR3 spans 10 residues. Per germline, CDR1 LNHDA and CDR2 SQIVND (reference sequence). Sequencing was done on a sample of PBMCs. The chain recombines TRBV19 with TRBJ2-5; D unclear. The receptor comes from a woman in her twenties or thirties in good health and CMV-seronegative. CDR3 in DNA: TGTGCCACCTCCCGGGAGACCCAGTACTTC. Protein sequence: CATSRETQYF.